Following are 8 T cell receptor beta chains from one sample sequenced in a study of T cell changes during pregnancy in multiple sclerosis. Repertoires were generated with immunoSEQ multiplex PCR, while TCRdb's copy carries only in-frame clones and drops some. This table has tens of thousands of clones, around 92% appearing once. Material: CD4+ T cells from peripheral blood mononuclear cells, obtained after pregnancy. The receptors stem from a female donor in good health, enrolled as a control in a pregnancy study.

This clone turned up a few times. J is TRBJ1-1 and V is TRBV29-1; no firm D call. Trimming pared 5 bases from V and 3 bases from J, leaving 7 bases between. Germline CDR1 is SQVTM and CDR2 is ANQGSEA. This CDR3 is 11 amino acids long. The CDR3: CSVQADTEAFF. Written as DNA, the CDR3 is TGCAGCGTTCAAGCCGACACTGAAGCTTTCTTT.

V gene TRBV20-1 combines with J gene TRBJ2-1; D is unclear. The germline V and J ends were trimmed by 3 bases and 9 bases, with 9 bases remaining between them. Germline CDR1 reads DFQATT; CDR2 reads SNEGSKA (reference sequence). CDR3 length: 11 residues. The DNA of the CDR3 is TGCAGTGCTAGGGCGGCCGGTGAGCAGTTCTTC. It specifies CSARAAGEQFF.

The V call is TRBV2, the J call TRBJ1-2; D unclear. The V end lost 2 bases, the J end lost 5 bases, and 6 bases lay between the germline ends. Germline V gives CDR1 SNHLY, CDR2 FYNNEI. This CDR3 comprises 12 residues. Here the CDR3 DNA reads TGTGCCAGCAGTGAAAACATTTATGGCTACACCTTC. Translating it yields CASSENIYGYTF.

The rearrangement uses TRBV11-2 and TRBJ1-1; 9 bases align to TRBD1. The CDR3 runs to 15 residues. The J segment lost 1 base and the V segment lost 5 bases, leaving 5 bases of the junction unmatched. In germline, CDR1 is SGHAT, CDR2 FQNNGV. CDR3 region: CASSRQQGANTEAFF. CDR3 bases: TGTGCCAGCAGCCGCCAACAGGGGGCGAACACTGAAGCTTTCTTT.

The chain links TRBV10-3 to TRBJ2-7; TRBD1 matches at 8 bases. Looked up from germline, CDR1 is ENHRY and CDR2 is SYGVKD. The CDR3 extends over 16 amino acids. Losses at the gene ends were 0 bases for V and 4 bases for J; bases not matched to a gene: 8. The CDR3 DNA reads as TGTGCCATCAGTGAGTCGCGCGGGACAGGCGAGTACGAGCAGTACTTC. Translated: CAISESRGTGEYEQYF.

The rearrangement joins TRBV4-1 to TRBJ2-7, with unresolved D. Per the germline V gene, CDR1 is MGHRA and CDR2 is YSYEKL. Trimming shortened V by 1 base and J by 0 bases, and 16 bases separated the two germline ends. This CDR3 contains 17 residues. This CDR3 is CASSQGGFGDSSYEQYF. Written as DNA, the CDR3 is TGCGCCAGCAGCCAAGGTGGGTTTGGAGATAGCTCCTACGAGCAGTACTTC.

This clone was counted only a few times. Its ends do not fully match the called genes, so a read error is possible. This chain links TRBV10-1 with TRBJ2-7, with D perhaps matching TRBD1 (6 bases). Germline V lookup: CDR1 WNHNN, CDR2 SYGVQD (reference sequence). The CDR3 contains 9 residues. This chain's CDR3 is CASIPQGFF. The CDR3 coding sequence is TGCGCCAGCATACCACAGGGTTTCTTC.

The V gene is TRBV19, the J gene TRBJ1-5, with TRBD1 as a possible D gene (5 bases). Germline CDR1 is LNHDA and CDR2 is SQIVND (reference sequence). V dropped 5 bases and J dropped 2 bases, with 31 bases sitting between them. The CDR3 has 21 amino acids. The CDR3 protein is CASSVPGTSLYLGHGNQPQHF. In nucleotides, the CDR3 is TGTGCCAGTAGTGTCCCTGGGACTTCCCTCTACCTCGGGCATGGCAATCAGCCCCAGCATTTT.